The 23 T cell receptor beta chains below come from one sample, sequenced in a study of prognosis after radiotherapy for stage I lung cancer. Amplification of TCR beta CDR3 from genomic DNA used two-round multiplex PCR. First-round PCR, the initial amplification, used primers specific to each TRBV and TRBJ gene. From the multiplex PCR reads, TCRdb called clonotypes with MiXCR, one entry per CDR3 protein. The profile covers around 13,000 distinct CDR3 sequences, with 25% to 30% appearing a single time and roughly 13% taken by the ten largest. The sample in question was PBMCs, obtained before or after stereotactic body radiation therapy (not recorded which). Receptors originate from a donor aged 50 or older with non-small cell lung cancer.

With respect to this clonotype: A far larger clone is only one base removed, so a read error is likely. The CDR3, as DNA: TGTGCCAGCAGTCCGGGACAGGGGGCTTACAATGAGCAGTACTTC. This encodes CASSPGQGAYNEQYF. This chain uses TRBV28 with TRBJ2-7; 12 nucleotides line up with TRBD1. Germline V gives CDR1 MDHEN, CDR2 SYDVKM. V was clipped by 5 bases and J by 7 bases; unmatched bases: 9. This CDR3 has 15 amino acids.

In the case of this clonotype: A read error is likely here: a far larger clone is one base away. The chain recombines TRBV7-9 with TRBJ2-1; D remains unclear. Deletions cut 0 bases from V and 3 bases from J, with 18 bases between. The CDR3 covers 18 residues. The V gene's germline CDR1 is SEHNR and CDR2 FQNEAQ (reference sequence). The CDR3 protein is CASSLAFPWQSYYNEQFF. CDR3 nucleotide sequence: TGTGCCAGCAGCTTAGCCTTCCCCTGGCAGAGCTACTACAATGAGCAGTTCTTC.

J is TRBJ2-3 and V is TRBV19; D is tentatively TRBD1 or TRBD2 (6 bases each). The ends were cut back, 7 bases at V and 5 bases at J, with 19 bases in the middle. The CDR3 is 15 residues long. Germline lookup yields CDR1 LNHDA and CDR2 SQIVND (reference sequence). The CDR3 is CASNTSAEGGDTQYF. CDR3 bases: TGTGCCAGTAATACCTCCGCAGAGGGGGGAGATACGCAGTATTTT.

With respect to this clonotype: A junction end diverges from the germline sequence, so it may reflect a read error. The chain recombines TRBV28 with TRBJ2-3; D unresolved. CDR3 length equals 14 residues. CDR1 is MDHEN and CDR2 is SYDVKM in the germline V gene. The CDR3 bases are TGTGCCAGCAGTTTAGCTATTTTCGCAGATAAGCAGTATTTT. It yields the protein CASSLAIFADKQYF.

This clonotype was detected ten times or more. V is TRBV3-1 and J is TRBJ1-1; D possibly corresponds to TRBD1 (5 bases). Trimming removed 4 bases at V and 6 bases at J, with 12 bases between. The CDR3 extends over 13 amino acids. CDR1 is LGHDT and CDR2 is YNNKEL in the germline V gene (reference sequence). The CDR3 loop reads CASSRKGQAEAFF. The CDR3 nucleotides read TGTGCCAGCAGCCGCAAAGGACAAGCTGAAGCTTTCTTT.

This chain joins TRBV6-2 or TRBV6-3 and TRBJ2-7; weak D call: TRBD1 (5 bases). Germline assignment: CDR1 MNHEY and CDR2 SVGEGT. Trimming cost V 2 bases and J 5 bases, with 10 bases left between them. The CDR3 sequence is 13 residues long. The CDR3 loop reads CASSYQGINEQYF. The DNA for the CDR3 is TGTGCCAGCAGTTACCAGGGAATCAACGAGCAGTACTTC.

For this clonotype: A far bigger clonotype differs at one base, so this is likely a read error. DNA of the CDR3: TGTGCCACGGACAGGGCGGGAAATTCACCCCCCCACTTT. It specifies CATDRAGNSPPHF. The V and J genes are TRBV6-2 or TRBV6-3 and TRBJ1-6, with 8 bases aligning to TRBD1. Looked up from germline, CDR1 is MNHEY and CDR2 is SVGEGT. This CDR3 has 13 amino acids.

In this sample, this clonotype turned up many times. The chain couples TRBV11-2 to TRBJ2-3; 12 bases fit TRBD2. The J segment lost 1 base and the V segment lost 6 bases, leaving 8 bases of the junction unmatched. This CDR3 contains 17 residues. CDR1 is SGHAT and CDR2 is FQNNGV in the germline V gene. Here the CDR3 DNA reads TGTGCCAGCAGGGGCCTAGCGGGAGGGCGGGGCACAGATACGCAGTATTTT. This codes for CASRGLAGGRGTDTQYF.

This clonotype was picked up a small number of times. A single base separates this from a much larger clone, so it may be a read error. This rearrangement joins TRBV6-1 to TRBJ2-4, with D hard to call. The CDR3 is 11 residues long. From germline, CDR1 is MNHNS and CDR2 SASEGT. In nucleotides, the CDR3 is TGTGCCAGCATGGAGACAAACACTCAGTACTTC. Translating it yields CASMETNTQYF.

The chain uses TRBV2 and TRBJ2-5, with D perhaps matching TRBD1 (6 bases). There are 15 residues in the CDR3. Germline lookup yields CDR1 SNHLY and CDR2 FYNNEI. Deletions cut 7 bases from V and 7 bases from J, with 22 bases between. The CDR3 region is CASKPGQCSGVTQYF. CDR3 nucleotide sequence: TGTGCCAGCAAACCTGGACAGTGTTCAGGGGTGACCCAGTACTTC.

This clonotype rates as medium-sized. J is TRBJ1-6 and V is TRBV12-3 or TRBV12-4; D is undetermined. The CDR3 length is 13 residues. Trimming took 3 bases from V and 7 from J, leaving 7 bases between them. The CDR3 is CASSLGGNSPLHF. The CDR3 DNA reads TGTGCCAGCAGTTTGGGAGGCAATTCACCCCTCCACTTT.

Regarding this clonotype: Since a far larger clone is one base different, this is likely a read error. The chain carries TRBV29-1 and TRBJ2-7; no definite D call. V was shortened by 7 bases and J by 7 bases, with 11 bases between the two germline ends. The CDR3 has 10 residues. The germline gives CDR1 SQVTM, CDR2 ANQGSEA. The CDR3 DNA is TGCAGCGCGGGCAACAATGAGCAGTACTTC. It yields the protein CSAGNNEQYF.

This clonotype was seen at least ten times. The chain joins TRBV9 to TRBJ2-7, with 10 nucleotides matching TRBD1. The V gene end was trimmed by 3 bases and the J gene end by 0 bases; junction bases not matched to a gene: 3. This CDR3 region has 15 residues. Germline loops: CDR1 SGDLS, CDR2 YYNGEE. The CDR3 DNA reads as TGTGCCAGCAGCGGGGGGACAGGGGTCTCCTACGAGCAGTACTTC. This translates into CASSGGTGVSYEQYF.

Sample share makes this clonotype medium-sized. The CDR3 loop reads CASSNQGYQTGELFF. The CDR3 region has the DNA TGTGCCAGCAGCAATCAGGGCTATCAGACCGGGGAGCTGTTTTTT. The rearrangement uses TRBV6-1 and TRBJ2-2, with D maybe TRBD1 (5 bases). V dropped 6 bases and J dropped 5 bases, with 16 bases sitting between them. Germline lookup yields CDR1 MNHNS and CDR2 SASEGT. This CDR3 is 15 amino acids long.

By its share, this clonotype is medium-sized (0.01 to 0.1%). The gene calls are TRBV7-8 and TRBJ2-1; TRBD1 is a possible D gene (7 bases). Trimming left V 5 bases short and J 4 bases short, with 12 bases between. CDR3 size: 14 residues. CDR1 SGHVS and CDR2 FQNEAQ come from the germline V gene. Here the CDR3 reads CASSRGDRYNEQFF. CDR3 nucleotide sequence: TGTGCCAGCAGCCGCGGGGACAGATACAATGAGCAGTTCTTC.

This clonotype has ten or more counts. The rearrangement uses TRBV30 and TRBJ2-1; maybe TRBD1 (6 bases). Germline CDR1 is GTSNPN and CDR2 is SVGIG (reference sequence). Trimming stripped 3 bases from V and 4 bases from J, with 10 bases between. This CDR3 has 13 amino acids. The CDR3 loop reads CAWSPGQYNEQFF. For the CDR3, the DNA is TGTGCCTGGAGCCCTGGACAGTACAATGAGCAGTTCTTC.

This sequence joins TRBV29-1 and TRBJ2-3, with D possibly matching TRBD1 (5 bases). Germline V CDR1 and CDR2: SQVTM, ANQGSEA. This CDR3 has 12 residues. The CDR3 loop reads CTSDSSTDTQYF. Here the CDR3 DNA reads TGCACCTCTGACAGTAGCACAGATACGCAGTATTTT.

This clonotype has ten or more counts. The chain has TRBV5-1 and TRBJ1-4, with TRBD1 as a possible D gene (5 bases). The V gene's germline CDR1 is SGHRS and CDR2 YFSETQ. V was cut by 0 bases and J by 8 bases, with 14 bases left in between. The CDR3 is 15 amino acids. CDR3 nucleotides: TGCGCCAGCAGCTTGGCCGGGAGCAGGGCCGAAAAACTGTTTTTT. Translation gives CASSLAGSRAEKLFF.

Worth noting for this clonotype: This likely reflects a read error, since a far larger clone is one base away. The chain uses TRBV6-4 and TRBJ1-1; 7 positions match TRBD1. This CDR3 spans 14 amino acids. Germline CDR1 MRHNA, CDR2 SNTAGT. The CDR3 DNA is TGTGCCAGCAGTTACAGAGGGACAGTGAGTGAAGCTTTATTT. It encodes CASSYRGTVSEALF.

There are many counts of this clonotype. This chain uses TRBV10-3 with TRBJ2-3; D gene uncertain. Trimming left V 4 bases short and J 7 bases short, with 15 bases between. The length of the CDR3 is 14 residues. The germline gives CDR1 ENHRY, CDR2 SYGVKD. The CDR3 region is CAISVPSAPNTQYF. The CDR3 coding sequence is TGTGCCATCAGTGTTCCCTCCGCCCCCAATACGCAGTATTTT.

Concerning this clonotype: Given a far larger clone just one base away, this is likely a sequencing read error. J is TRBJ2-7 and V is TRBV7-9; 7 bases agree with TRBD1. Germline values: CDR1 SEHNR, CDR2 FQNEAQ (reference sequence). The CDR3 loop spans 14 amino acids. The CDR3: CASNLTGVIHEQYF. The CDR3 DNA reads as TGTGCCAGCAACTTAACAGGGGTCATCCACGAGCAGTACTTC.

By share, this clonotype ranks as medium-sized (0.01 to 0.1%). The chain links TRBV6-5 to TRBJ2-7; a weak D match, TRBD2 (5 bases). The CDR3 is 14 amino acids. Trimming left V 1 base short and J 7 bases short, with 14 bases between. CDR1 is MNHEY and CDR2 is SVGAGI in the germline V gene. This CDR3 reads CASSYLTTTREQYF. The CDR3 nucleotides are TGTGCCAGCAGTTACTTGACTACCACTAGGGAGCAGTACTTC.

This clonotype was picked up many times. The chain employs TRBV19 and TRBJ1-5; D unresolved. The length of the CDR3 is 12 residues. Trimming took off 4 bases at V and 4 bases at J, with 5 bases between the two ends. The germline CDR1 and CDR2 sequences are LNHDA and SQIVND (reference sequence). The CDR3 here is CASSTFNQPQHF. The CDR3 DNA is TGTGCCAGTAGTACCTTTAATCAGCCCCAGCATTTT.